This T cell receptor (beta chain) stems from a study of blood T cells in healthy people across ages. Whole-study results and caveats: Diversity of TCR beta per million T cells declined in a roughly linear way with age. Calculation of diversity from one million T cells yielded estimates considered to be underestimates. A strong correlation between TCR beta diversity and naive T cell percentage was seen.

As regards this clonotype: Antigen: not known.

Primed by a sample-barcoded 5' primer and a J-beta primer mix, a second PCR proceeded for roughly 7 to 11 cycles. Via MiXCR, TCRdb re-called the 5' RACE reads, giving one row per CDR3 protein. In the table there are hundreds of thousands of distinct CDR3 sequences, approximately 52% of which are singletons. Extracted total RNA amounted to at least 6 micrograms for each sample. The CDR3 runs 16 residues. The V segment lost 1 base and the J segment 2 bases; nucleotides outside the gene matches: 7. Looked up from germline, CDR1 is SGHRS and CDR2 is YFSETQ. The sequence derives from a woman of 80 years or more in good health. Sample: blood. The chain recombines TRBV5-1 with TRBJ2-5; 8 positions match TRBD2. As DNA, the CDR3 is TGCGCCAGCAGCTTGAACAGCGGGGGAGGGCAAGAGACCCAGTACTTC. Residues: CASSLNSGGGQETQYF.